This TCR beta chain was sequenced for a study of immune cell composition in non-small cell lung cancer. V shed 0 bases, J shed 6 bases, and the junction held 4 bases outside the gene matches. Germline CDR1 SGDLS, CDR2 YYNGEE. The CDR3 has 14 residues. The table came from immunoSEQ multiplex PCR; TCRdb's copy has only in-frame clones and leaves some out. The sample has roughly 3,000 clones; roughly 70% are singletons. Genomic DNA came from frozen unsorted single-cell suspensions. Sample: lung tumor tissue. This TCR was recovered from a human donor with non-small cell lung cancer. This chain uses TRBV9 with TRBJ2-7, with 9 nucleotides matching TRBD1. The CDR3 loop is CASSVDLDRGEQYF. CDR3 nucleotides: TGTGCCAGCAGCGTAGACCTGGACAGGGGCGAGCAGTACTTC. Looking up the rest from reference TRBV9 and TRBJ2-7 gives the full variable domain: DSGVTQTPKHLITATGQRVTLRCSPRSGDLSVYWYQQSLDQGLQFLIQYYNGEERAKGNILERFSAQQFPDLHSELNLSSLELGDSALYFCASSVDLDRGEQYFGPGTRLTVT.